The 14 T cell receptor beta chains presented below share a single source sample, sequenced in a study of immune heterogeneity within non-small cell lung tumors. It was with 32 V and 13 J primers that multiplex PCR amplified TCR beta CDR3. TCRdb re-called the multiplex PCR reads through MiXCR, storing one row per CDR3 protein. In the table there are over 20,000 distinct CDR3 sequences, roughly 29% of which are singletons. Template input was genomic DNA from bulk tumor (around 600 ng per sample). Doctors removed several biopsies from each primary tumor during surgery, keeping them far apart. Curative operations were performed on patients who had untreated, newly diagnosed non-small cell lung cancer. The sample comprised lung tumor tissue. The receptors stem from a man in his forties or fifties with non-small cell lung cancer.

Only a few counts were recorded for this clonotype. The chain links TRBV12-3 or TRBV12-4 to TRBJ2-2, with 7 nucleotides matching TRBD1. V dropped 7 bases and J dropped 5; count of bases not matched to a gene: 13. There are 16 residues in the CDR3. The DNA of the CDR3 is TGTGCCAGCAACCTCCGGGAACAGGGGTGGACCGGGGAGCTGTTTTTT. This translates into CASNLREQGWTGELFF.

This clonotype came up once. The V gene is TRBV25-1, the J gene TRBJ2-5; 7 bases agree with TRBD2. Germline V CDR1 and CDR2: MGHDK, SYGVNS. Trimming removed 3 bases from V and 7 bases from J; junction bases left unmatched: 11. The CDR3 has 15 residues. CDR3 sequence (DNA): TGTGCCAGCAGTGAGGTGGGGGGAGGGATGGGGACCCAGTACTTC. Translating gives CASSEVGGGMGTQYF.

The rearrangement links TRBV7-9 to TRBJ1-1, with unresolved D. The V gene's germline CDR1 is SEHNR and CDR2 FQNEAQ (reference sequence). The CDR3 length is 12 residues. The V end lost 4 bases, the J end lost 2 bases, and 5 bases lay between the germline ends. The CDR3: CASSYINTEAFF. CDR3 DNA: TGTGCCAGCAGCTACATTAACACTGAAGCTTTCTTT.

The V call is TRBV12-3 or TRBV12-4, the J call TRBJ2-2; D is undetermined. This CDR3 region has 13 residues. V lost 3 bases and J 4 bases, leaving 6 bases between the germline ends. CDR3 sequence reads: CASSFGVTGELFF. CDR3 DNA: TGTGCCAGCAGTTTTGGAGTCACCGGGGAGCTGTTTTTT.

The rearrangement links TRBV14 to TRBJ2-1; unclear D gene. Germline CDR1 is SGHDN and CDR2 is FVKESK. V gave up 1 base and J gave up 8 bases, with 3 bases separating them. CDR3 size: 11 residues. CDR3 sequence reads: CASSQGYEQFF. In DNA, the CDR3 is TGTGCCAGCAGCCAAGGGTATGAGCAGTTCTTC. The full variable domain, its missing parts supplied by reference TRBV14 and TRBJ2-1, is EAGVTQFPSHSVIEKGQTVTLRCDPISGHDNLYWYRRVMGKEIKFLLHFVKESKQDESGMPNNRFLAERTGGTYSTLKVQPAELEDSGVYFCASSQGYEQFFGPGTRLTVL.

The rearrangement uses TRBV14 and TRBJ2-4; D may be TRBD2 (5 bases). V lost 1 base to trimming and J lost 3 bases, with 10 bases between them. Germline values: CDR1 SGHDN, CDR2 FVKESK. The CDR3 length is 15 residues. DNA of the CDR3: TGTGCCAGCAGCCAAGGGAGCGGAATCAAAAACATTCAGTACTTC. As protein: CASSQGSGIKNIQYF.

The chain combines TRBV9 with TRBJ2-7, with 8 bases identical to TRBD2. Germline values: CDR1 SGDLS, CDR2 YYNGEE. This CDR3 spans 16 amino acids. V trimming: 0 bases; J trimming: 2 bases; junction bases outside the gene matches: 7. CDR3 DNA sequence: TGTGCCAGCAGCGTAGCAAGCCTAGCGGGCACCTACGAGCAGTACTTC. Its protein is CASSVASLAGTYEQYF.

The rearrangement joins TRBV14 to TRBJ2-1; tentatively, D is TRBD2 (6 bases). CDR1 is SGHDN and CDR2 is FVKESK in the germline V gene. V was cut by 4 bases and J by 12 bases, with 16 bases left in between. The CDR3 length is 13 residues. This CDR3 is CASSPGRRAWQFF. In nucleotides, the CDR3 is TGTGCCAGCAGCCCCGGACGGAGGGCATGGCAGTTCTTC.

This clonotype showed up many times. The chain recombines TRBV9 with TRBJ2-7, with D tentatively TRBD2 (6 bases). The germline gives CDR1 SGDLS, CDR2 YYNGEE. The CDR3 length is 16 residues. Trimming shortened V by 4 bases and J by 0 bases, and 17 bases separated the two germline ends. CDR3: CASSKLALRPSYEQYF. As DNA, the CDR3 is TGTGCCAGCAGCAAGCTAGCGTTAAGGCCCTCCTACGAGCAGTACTTC.

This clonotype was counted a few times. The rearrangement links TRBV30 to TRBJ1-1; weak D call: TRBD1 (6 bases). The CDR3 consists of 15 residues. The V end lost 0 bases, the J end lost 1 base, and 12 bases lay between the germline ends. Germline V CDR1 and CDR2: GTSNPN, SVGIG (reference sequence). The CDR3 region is CAWSVKGQPNTEAFF. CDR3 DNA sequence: TGTGCCTGGAGTGTAAAAGGACAGCCGAACACTGAAGCTTTCTTT.

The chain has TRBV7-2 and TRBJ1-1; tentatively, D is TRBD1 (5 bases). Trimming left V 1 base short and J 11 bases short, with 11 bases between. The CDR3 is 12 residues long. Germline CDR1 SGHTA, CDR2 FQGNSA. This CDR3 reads CASSLGQGGAFF. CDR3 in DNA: TGTGCCAGCAGCTTAGGGCAGGGCGGCGCTTTCTTT.

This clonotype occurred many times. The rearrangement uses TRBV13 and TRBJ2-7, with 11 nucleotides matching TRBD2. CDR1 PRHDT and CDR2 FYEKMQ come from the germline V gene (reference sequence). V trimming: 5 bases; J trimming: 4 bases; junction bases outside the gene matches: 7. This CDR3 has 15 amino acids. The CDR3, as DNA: TGTGCCAGCAGCGCGGGACTAGCGGCAAGATACGAGCAGTACTTC. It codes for CASSAGLAARYEQYF.

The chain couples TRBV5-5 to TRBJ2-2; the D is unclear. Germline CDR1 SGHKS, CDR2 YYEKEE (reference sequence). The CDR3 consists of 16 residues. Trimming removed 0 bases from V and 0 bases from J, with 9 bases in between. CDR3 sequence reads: CASSLVEATNTGELFF. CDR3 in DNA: TGTGCCAGCAGCTTGGTCGAAGCGACGAACACCGGGGAGCTGTTTTTT. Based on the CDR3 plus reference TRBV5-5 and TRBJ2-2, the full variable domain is DAGVTQSPTHLIKTRGQQVTLRCSPISGHKSVSWYQQVLGQGPQFIFQYYEKEERGRGNFPDRFSARQFPNYSSELNVNALLLGDSALYLCASSLVEATNTGELFFGEGSRLTVL.

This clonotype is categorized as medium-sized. In nucleotides, the CDR3 is TGTGCCAGCAGTTTAGGTTACAGGTCAGCTAATGAAAAACTGTTTTTT. It translates to CASSLGYRSANEKLFF. This chain connects TRBV28 to TRBJ1-4, with TRBD1 as a possible D gene (5 bases). V was pared by 2 bases and J by 3 bases, with 13 bases between. Germline V gives CDR1 MDHEN, CDR2 SYDVKM. The CDR3 loop spans 16 amino acids.